These 18 T cell receptor beta chains came from one sample sequenced in a study of blood T cell repertoires in COVID-19. Using immunoSEQ multiplex PCR, the repertoire was profiled, and TCRdb retains in-frame clones only, with some absent. The data contain some 350,000 clones, around 90% of them singletons. Sequenced input: peripheral blood. The receptors originated from a man aged 18 to 30 with active or convalescent COVID-19.

This clone was seen only once. The chain links TRBV6-2 or TRBV6-3 to TRBJ2-3, with 12 bases fitting TRBD2. With V trimmed by 6 bases and J by 3 bases, 4 bases remained unmatched. The length of the CDR3 is 15 residues. Germline CDR1 MNHEY, CDR2 SVGEGT. CDR3: CASSPSGGGTDTQYF. For the CDR3, the DNA is TGTGCCAGCAGCCCTAGCGGGGGGGGAACAGATACGCAGTATTTT.

Here the CDR3 reads CASSSKGLAEDYEQYF. The CDR3 DNA sequence: TGCGCCAGCAGCTCTAAGGGACTAGCGGAAGACTACGAGCAGTACTTC. This chain joins TRBV5-1 and TRBJ2-7; 11 bases map to TRBD2. V dropped 3 bases and J dropped 3; count of bases not matched to a gene: 8. Germline V gives CDR1 SGHRS, CDR2 YFSETQ. The CDR3 is 16 residues long.

The rearrangement links TRBV11-3 to TRBJ2-1, with 9 bases matching TRBD2. With 7 bases clipped from V and 4 bases from J, the junction kept 8 bases outside the gene matches. The CDR3 covers 15 residues. Germline-derived CDR1 and CDR2 are SGHNT and YENEEA. CDR3 sequence reads: CASTRAGGGYNEQFF. The CDR3 region has the DNA TGTGCCAGCACCCGAGCGGGGGGAGGGTACAATGAGCAGTTCTTC.

In its sample, this clone was seen once. The V gene is TRBV5-1, the J gene TRBJ1-1; TRBD1 agrees at 7 bases. CDR1 is SGHRS, CDR2 YFSETQ, per germline. With 4 bases clipped from V and 5 bases from J, the junction kept 8 bases outside the gene matches. The CDR3 sequence is 14 residues long. CDR3 DNA: TGCGCCAGCAGCGCGGTGACAGGGCAAACTGAAGCTTTCTTT. Its protein product is CASSAVTGQTEAFF.

The rearrangement uses TRBV5-6 and TRBJ1-5, with TRBD1 matching 8 bases. The CDR3 has 16 residues. Per the germline V gene, CDR1 is SGHDT and CDR2 is YYEEEE. V dropped 3 bases and J dropped 4; count of bases not matched to a gene: 9. The CDR3 here is CASSSGPGQVNQPQHF. DNA for the CDR3: TGTGCCAGCAGCTCGGGTCCGGGACAGGTAAATCAGCCCCAGCATTTT.

This sequence joins TRBV10-2 and TRBJ2-3, with 8 nucleotides matching TRBD2. The V gene's germline CDR1 is WSHSY and CDR2 SAAADI. CDR3 length: 15 amino acids. V gave up 3 bases and J gave up 2 bases; unmatched junction bases: 4. The CDR3 region has the DNA TGCGCCAGCAGTGATGCGGGGGGCAACACAGATACGCAGTATTTT. Translation gives CASSDAGGNTDTQYF.

The chain couples TRBV6-5 to TRBJ2-5; possibly TRBD1 for D (6 bases). Germline V gives CDR1 MNHEY, CDR2 SVGAGI. This CDR3 is built from 16 residues. With 2 bases removed from V and 1 base from J, the gap between germline ends came to 14 bases. CDR3 residues: CASSYDRTVPQETQYF. The CDR3 DNA sequence: TGTGCCAGCAGTTACGACCGGACAGTTCCCCAAGAGACCCAGTACTTC.

The chain couples TRBV28 to TRBJ1-3, with D perhaps TRBD1 (5 bases). The V gene's germline CDR1 is MDHEN and CDR2 SYDVKM. Trimming left V 0 bases short and J 1 base short, with 7 bases between. CDR3 size: 15 residues. The CDR3 DNA is TGTGCCAGCAGTTTATGGACAGATTCTGGAAACACCATATATTTT. It translates to CASSLWTDSGNTIYF.

V and J are TRBV21-1 and TRBJ1-6; the table gives TRBD1 as D, unverified against the DNA. TRBV21-1 represents a pseudogene. The CDR3 runs 18 residues. The CDR3 region is CASSQDQGATSYNSPLHF. CDR3 sequence (DNA): TGTGCCAGCAGCCAGGATCAGGGGGCTACCTCCTATAATTCACCCCTCCACTTT.

As concerns this clone: The conserved closing phenylalanine or tryptophan is absent in this CDR3, likely reflecting a read error. The limits of the CDR3 on the DNA are not certain, so only TCRdb's listed CDR3 is given. The chain carries TRBV5-1 and TRBJ1-4. CDR1 SGHRS and CDR2 YFSETQ come from the germline V gene. The length of the CDR3 is 9 amino acids, counting both ends. The CDR3 region is CASSSGVLG.

V and J are TRBV27 and TRBJ2-7; 7 bases map to TRBD1. The germline V gene encodes CDR1 MNHEY and CDR2 SMNVEV (reference sequence). The V gene end was trimmed by 5 bases and the J gene end by 2 bases; junction bases not matched to a gene: 9. CDR3 size: 15 residues. Here the CDR3 reads CASSQTGSQTYEQYF. The CDR3 nucleotides read TGTGCCAGCAGTCAGACAGGGAGCCAGACCTACGAGCAGTACTTC.

The chain has TRBV19 and TRBJ2-7; no reliable D call. Per germline, CDR1 LNHDA and CDR2 SQIVND (reference sequence). The CDR3 spans 14 residues. V was clipped by 7 bases and J by 2 bases, with 15 bases between them. CDR3 sequence reads: CASIRILATYEQYF. CDR3 DNA sequence: TGTGCCAGTATTCGTATTTTGGCAACCTACGAGCAGTACTTC. The full variable domain, in which reference TRBV19 and TRBJ2-7 provide the parts outside the CDR3, is DGGITQSPKYLFRKEGQNVTLSCEQNLNHDAMYWYRQDPGQGLRLIYYSQIVNDFQKGDIAEGYSVSREKKESFPLTVTSAQKNPTAFYLCASIRILATYEQYFGPGTRLTVT.

The V call is TRBV5-1, the J call TRBJ2-1, with 9 nucleotides matching TRBD2. This CDR3 region has 15 residues. The germline V gene has CDR1 SGHRS and CDR2 YFSETQ. V gave up 2 bases and J gave up 4 bases; unmatched junction bases: 4. DNA for the CDR3: TGCGCCAGCAGCTTCGTAGCGGGAGAATACAATGAGCAGTTCTTC. This codes for CASSFVAGEYNEQFF. The variable domain in full, with the rest retrieved from reference TRBV5-1 and TRBJ2-1, is KAGVTQTPRYLIKTRGQQVTLSCSPISGHRSVSWYQQTPGQGLQFLFEYFSETQRNKGNFPGRFSGRQFSNSRSEMNVSTLELGDSALYLCASSFVAGEYNEQFFGPGTRLTVL.

V and J are TRBV9 and TRBJ2-1; 8 nucleotides line up with TRBD2. This CDR3 comprises 14 residues. V trimming: 5 bases; J trimming: 1 base; junction bases outside the gene matches: 2. Germline values: CDR1 SGDLS, CDR2 YYNGEE. In DNA form, the CDR3 reads TGTGCCAGCAGTCGGGAGGGGTCCTACAATGAGCAGTTCTTC. Translation gives CASSREGSYNEQFF. The whole variable domain, filled in from reference TRBV9 and TRBJ2-1, reads DSGVTQTPKHLITATGQRVTLRCSPRSGDLSVYWYQQSLDQGLQFLIQYYNGEERAKGNILERFSAQQFPDLHSELNLSSLELGDSALYFCASSREGSYNEQFFGPGTRLTVL.

The CDR3: CATSRGQNSNQPQHF. For the CDR3, the DNA is TGTGCCACCAGCAGGGGACAGAATAGCAATCAGCCCCAGCATTTT. This rearrangement joins TRBV15 to TRBJ1-5; 7 bases align to TRBD1. Trimming took 3 bases from V and 0 from J; bases not matched to a gene: 2. Germline assignment: CDR1 LNHNV and CDR2 YYDKDF (reference sequence). The CDR3 runs 15 residues.

This chain connects TRBV2 to TRBJ2-7; perhaps TRBD2 as D (7 bases). Trimming shortened V by 1 base and J by 7 bases, and 17 bases separated the two germline ends. The CDR3 contains 15 residues. Per the germline V gene, CDR1 is SNHLY and CDR2 is FYNNEI. This CDR3 reads CASSEVPRGAGEQYF. The CDR3, as DNA: TGTGCCAGCAGTGAAGTGCCTCGGGGGGCTGGTGAGCAGTACTTC.

A single count supports this clone. The chain carries TRBV30 and TRBJ2-1; TRBD2 matches 10 bases. The CDR3 is made up of 15 amino acids. The V gene's germline CDR1 is GTSNPN and CDR2 SVGIG (reference sequence). The V and J ends lost 7 bases and 6 bases, in that order; junction bases with no gene match: 12. In nucleotides, the CDR3 is TGTGCCTTTCCGATAGCGGGAGGTCACCTCAATGAGCAGTTCTTC. Translated, it gives CAFPIAGGHLNEQFF.

CDR3 loop: CASSHRDTGPYNEQFF. The CDR3 bases are TGTGCCAGCAGCCACCGGGACACCGGACCCTACAATGAGCAGTTCTTC. The chain has TRBV7-9 and TRBJ2-1; tentative D call: TRBD1 (6 bases). There are 16 residues in the CDR3. Germline V gene sequence: CDR1 SEHNR, CDR2 FQNEAQ (reference sequence). V lost 5 bases and J lost 2, with 16 bases in between.